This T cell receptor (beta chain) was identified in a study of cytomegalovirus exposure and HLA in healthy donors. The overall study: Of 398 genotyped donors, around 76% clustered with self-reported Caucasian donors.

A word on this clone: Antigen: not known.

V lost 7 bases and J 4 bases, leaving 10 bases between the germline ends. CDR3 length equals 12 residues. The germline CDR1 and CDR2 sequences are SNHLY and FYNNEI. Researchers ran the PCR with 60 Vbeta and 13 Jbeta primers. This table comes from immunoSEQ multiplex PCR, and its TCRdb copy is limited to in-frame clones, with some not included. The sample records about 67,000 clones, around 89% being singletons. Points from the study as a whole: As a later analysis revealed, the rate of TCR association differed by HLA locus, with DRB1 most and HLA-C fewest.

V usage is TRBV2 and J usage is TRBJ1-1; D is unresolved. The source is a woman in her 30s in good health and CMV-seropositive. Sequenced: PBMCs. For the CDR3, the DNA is TGTGCCAGCACAGGCGACGGCACTGAAGCTTTCTTT. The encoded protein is CASTGDGTEAFF.